The clone carrying this TCR beta chain showed up just a few times. This entry comes from a study of blood T cell repertoires in COVID-19. For the study at large: Sites across the United States, Italy and Spain contributed samples from acute and convalescent COVID-19.

V trimming: 7 bases; J trimming: 3 bases; junction bases outside the gene matches: 8. This CDR3 has 15 residues. Germline values: CDR1 MNHEY, CDR2 SVGAGI. Original methodology: Counts of nucleated cells, estimated from reference gene primer amplification, were obtained. TCRdb keeps only in-frame clones here, not all; method: immunoSEQ multiplex PCR. That table is the source of V, J and clone size, and D and trimming were worked out from the DNA. The data show 300,000 to 350,000 clones, 80% to 90% seen once. Participants came from roughly 23 US areas, aged roughly 18 to 95 years. The TCR originated in a man aged 25 to 40 who had recovered from COVID-19. The rearrangement links TRBV6-5 to TRBJ1-1, with TRBD1 matching over 10 bases. The sequenced sample consisted of PBMCs or T cells enriched from blood (not recorded which). The CDR3 coding sequence is TGTGCCAGCACCAAGATGACAGGGGGCCACACTGAAGCTTTCTTT. It yields the protein CASTKMTGGHTEAFF.